These T cell receptor beta chains were read from a single sample in a study of technical replicates of blood from several donors. Produced via immunoSEQ multiplex PCR; TCRdb's table is partial and in-frame only. The table has 79,000 or so clones, around 90% seen once; the top ten hold over 0.35%. The sequenced sample consisted of T cells isolated from PBMCs. The receptors come from a human donor in good health. Both conserved end residues are part of each CDR3. A D gene is named only where the DNA matches it firmly. Clone size is shown for a subset of rows, as once, few, many or a class of expanded clone.

CDR3 DNA	CDR3 protein	D gene	V gene	clone size	J gene
TGTGCCAGCAGTCACTCGGACAGACTGAACACTGAAGCTTTCTTT	CASSHSDRLNTEAFF	NA	TRBV6-5	NA	TRBJ1-1
TGTGCCAGCAGCTCCAACTCCTACAATGAGCAGTTCTTC	CASSSNSYNEQFF	NA	TRBV7-2	once	TRBJ2-1
TGCAGCGTTCCCGGAGCGGGAGGGCCTAATGAGCAGTTCTTC	CSVPGAGGPNEQFF	TRBD2	TRBV29-1	NA	TRBJ2-1
TGTGCCAGCAGAGACAAGTCCCGCTACGAGCAGTACTTC	CASRDKSRYEQYF	NA	TRBV2	NA	TRBJ2-7
TGTGCCAGCAGCAAAAGGACTAGCGGGAGGATTGGGGCCACAGATACGCAGTATTTT	CASSKRTSGRIGATDTQYF	NA	TRBV21-1	NA	TRBJ2-3
TGTGCCAGCAGTCGAAGAGACAGGACAGAGTACAATGAGCAGTTCTTC	CASSRRDRTEYNEQFF	NA	TRBV7-9	NA	TRBJ2-1
TGTGCCAGCAGCCCCGAGGTCCTAAGGACTACCGAGCAGTACTTC	CASSPEVLRTTEQYF	NA	TRBV2	NA	TRBJ2-7
TGTGCCAGCAGTGACGCTGAAGCTTTCTTT	CASSDAEAFF	NA	TRBV2	NA	TRBJ1-1
TGTGCCAGCAACCAGACAGGGGGAAAACAAGAGACCCAGTACTTC	CASNQTGGKQETQYF	TRBD1	TRBV7-2	NA	TRBJ2-5
TGTGCCAGCAGCTCCGACAGTAACTATGGCTACACCTTC	CASSSDSNYGYTF	NA	TRBV7-3	NA	TRBJ1-2
TGCGCCAGCAGCTTTCGGGAGAGCTATACGCAGTATTTT	CASSFRESYTQYF	NA	TRBV5-1	NA	TRBJ2-3
TGCGCCAGCAGCCTAGTCGGACAGGGAGTTAACTATGGCTACACCTTC	CASSLVGQGVNYGYTF	TRBD1	TRBV4-1	NA	TRBJ1-2
TGTGCCAGCAGCGCAGGGGGGGGACTAGCGGGAGCCGAGCAGTACTTC	CASSAGGGLAGAEQYF	TRBD2	TRBV9	once	TRBJ2-7
TGTGCCAGCTCTCCAACCGGAGCTACGAACACTGAAGCTTTCTTT	CASSPTGATNTEAFF	NA	TRBV18	NA	TRBJ1-1
TGTGCCAGCAGCCAAGTCGGGACTAGCTGGGAAGGACACAATGAGCAGTTCTTC	CASSQVGTSWEGHNEQFF	TRBD2	TRBV14	NA	TRBJ2-1
TGTGCCACCATGAGGGGGGACAGAAACTTCGGCAATGAAAAACTGTTTTTT	CATMRGDRNFGNEKLFF	TRBD1	TRBV15	NA	TRBJ1-4
TGTGCCAGCAGTTATAACCCTAGCGGGAGTTACGAGCAGTACTTC	CASSYNPSGSYEQYF	TRBD2	TRBV28	NA	TRBJ2-7
TGTGCCAGCAATGGCGGGAACACCGGGGAGCTGTTTTTT	CASNGGNTGELFF	NA	TRBV27	NA	TRBJ2-2
TGTGCCAGCACCCGGGGAATAAGGGGCTACACCTTC	CASTRGIRGYTF	NA	TRBV28	NA	TRBJ1-2
TGTGCCAGTAGTATAGATCTCGAGGATGCCCCCTACAATGAGCAGTTCTTC	CASSIDLEDAPYNEQFF	NA	TRBV19	once	TRBJ2-1
TGCAGCACAACAGACAGTCGAGGAAACTATGGCTACACCTTC	CSTTDSRGNYGYTF	NA	TRBV29-1	NA	TRBJ1-2
TGTGCCAGCAGTACCCCGGGAATTTTTTACGAGCAGTACTTC	CASSTPGIFYEQYF	NA	TRBV28	NA	TRBJ2-7
TGTGCCAGCAGCGCCGCCCCCGCAGGGGCCTACAATGAGCAGTTCTTC	CASSAAPAGAYNEQFF	NA	TRBV9	NA	TRBJ2-1
TGTGCCAGCAGCCAAGATCGTGAAAAACTGTTTTTT	CASSQDREKLFF	NA	TRBV4-2	NA	TRBJ1-4
TGTGCCAGCAGCGTAGCGGGGAAAGCGAACACCGGGGAGCTGTTTTTT	CASSVAGKANTGELFF	NA	TRBV9	few	TRBJ2-2
TGCGCCAGCAGCTTGAACAGGAACACTGAAGCTTTCTTT	CASSLNRNTEAFF	NA	TRBV5-1	NA	TRBJ1-1